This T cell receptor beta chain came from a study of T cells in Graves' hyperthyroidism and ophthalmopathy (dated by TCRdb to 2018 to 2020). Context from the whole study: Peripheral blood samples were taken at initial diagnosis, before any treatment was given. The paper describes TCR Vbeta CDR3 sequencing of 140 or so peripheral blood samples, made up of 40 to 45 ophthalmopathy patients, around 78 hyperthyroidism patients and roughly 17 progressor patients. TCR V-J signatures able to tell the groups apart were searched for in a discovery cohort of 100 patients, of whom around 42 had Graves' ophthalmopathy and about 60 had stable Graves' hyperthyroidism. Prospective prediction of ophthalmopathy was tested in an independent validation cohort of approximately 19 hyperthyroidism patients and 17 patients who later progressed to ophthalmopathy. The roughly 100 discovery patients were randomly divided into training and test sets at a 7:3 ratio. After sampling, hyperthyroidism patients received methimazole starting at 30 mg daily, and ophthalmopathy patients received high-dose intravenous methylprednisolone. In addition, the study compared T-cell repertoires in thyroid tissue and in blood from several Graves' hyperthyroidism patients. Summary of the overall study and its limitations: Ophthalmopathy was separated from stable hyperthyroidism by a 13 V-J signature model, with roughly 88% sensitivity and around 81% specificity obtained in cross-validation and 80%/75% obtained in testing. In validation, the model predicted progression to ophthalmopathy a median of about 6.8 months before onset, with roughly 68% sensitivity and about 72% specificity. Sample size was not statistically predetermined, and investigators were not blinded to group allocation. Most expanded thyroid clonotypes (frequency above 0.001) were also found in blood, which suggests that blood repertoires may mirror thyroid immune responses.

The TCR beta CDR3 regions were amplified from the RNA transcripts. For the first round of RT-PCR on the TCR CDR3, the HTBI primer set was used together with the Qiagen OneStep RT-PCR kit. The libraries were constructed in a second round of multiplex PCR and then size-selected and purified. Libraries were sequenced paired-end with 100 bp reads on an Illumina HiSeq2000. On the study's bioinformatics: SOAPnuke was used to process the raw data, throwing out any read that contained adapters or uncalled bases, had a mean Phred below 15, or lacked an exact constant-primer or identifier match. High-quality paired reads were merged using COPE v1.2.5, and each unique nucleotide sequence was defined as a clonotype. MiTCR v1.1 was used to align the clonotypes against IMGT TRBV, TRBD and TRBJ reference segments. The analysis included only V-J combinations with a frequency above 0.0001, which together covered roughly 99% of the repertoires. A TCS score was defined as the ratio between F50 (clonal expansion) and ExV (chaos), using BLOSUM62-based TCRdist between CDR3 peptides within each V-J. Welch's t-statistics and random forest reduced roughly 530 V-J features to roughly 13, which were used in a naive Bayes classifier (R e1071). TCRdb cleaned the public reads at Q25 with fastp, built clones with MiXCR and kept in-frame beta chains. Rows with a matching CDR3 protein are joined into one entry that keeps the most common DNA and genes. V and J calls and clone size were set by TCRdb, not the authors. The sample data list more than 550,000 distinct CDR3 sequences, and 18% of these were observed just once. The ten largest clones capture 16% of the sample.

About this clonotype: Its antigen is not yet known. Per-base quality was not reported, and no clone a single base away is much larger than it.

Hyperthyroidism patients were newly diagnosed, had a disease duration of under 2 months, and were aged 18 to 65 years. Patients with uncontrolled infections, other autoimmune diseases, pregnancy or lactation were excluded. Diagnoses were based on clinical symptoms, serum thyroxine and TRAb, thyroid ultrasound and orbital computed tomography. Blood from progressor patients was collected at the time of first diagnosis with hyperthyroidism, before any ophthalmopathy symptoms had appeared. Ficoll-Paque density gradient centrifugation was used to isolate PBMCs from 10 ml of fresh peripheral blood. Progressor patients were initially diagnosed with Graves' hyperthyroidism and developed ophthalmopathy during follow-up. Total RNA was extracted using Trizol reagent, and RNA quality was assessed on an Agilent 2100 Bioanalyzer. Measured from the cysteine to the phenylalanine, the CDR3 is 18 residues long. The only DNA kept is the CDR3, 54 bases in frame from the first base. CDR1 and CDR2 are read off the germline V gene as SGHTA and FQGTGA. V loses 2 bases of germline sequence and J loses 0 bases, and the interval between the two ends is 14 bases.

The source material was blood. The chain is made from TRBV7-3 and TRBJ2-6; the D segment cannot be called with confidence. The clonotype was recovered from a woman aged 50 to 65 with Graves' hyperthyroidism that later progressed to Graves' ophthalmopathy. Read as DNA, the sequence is TGTGCCAGCAGCTTAGATGTTGCTCCTCACTCTGGGGCCAACGTCCTGACTTTC. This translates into CASSLDVAPHSGANVLTF.